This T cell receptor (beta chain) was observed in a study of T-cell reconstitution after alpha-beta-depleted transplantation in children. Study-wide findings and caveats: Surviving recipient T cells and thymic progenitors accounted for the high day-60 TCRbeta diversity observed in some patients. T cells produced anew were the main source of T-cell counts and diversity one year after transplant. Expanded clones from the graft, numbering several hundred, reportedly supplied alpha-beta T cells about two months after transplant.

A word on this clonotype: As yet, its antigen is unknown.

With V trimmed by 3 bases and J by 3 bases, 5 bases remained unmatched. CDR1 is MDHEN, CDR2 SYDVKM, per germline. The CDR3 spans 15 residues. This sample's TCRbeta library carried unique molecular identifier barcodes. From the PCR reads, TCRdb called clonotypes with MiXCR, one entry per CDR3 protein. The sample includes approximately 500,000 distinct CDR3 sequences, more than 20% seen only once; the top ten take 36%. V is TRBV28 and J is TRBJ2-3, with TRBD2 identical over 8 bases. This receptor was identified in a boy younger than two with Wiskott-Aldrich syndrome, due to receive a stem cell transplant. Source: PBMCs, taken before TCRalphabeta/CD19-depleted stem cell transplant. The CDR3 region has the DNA TGTGCCAGCAGTTTCATAGCGGGGACGACAGATACGCAGTATTTT. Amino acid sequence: CASSFIAGTTDTQYF.